The entry that follows covers one T cell receptor beta chain sequence. Its antigen is as yet unknown. CDR3 length equals 16 residues. The V end lost 3 bases, the J end lost 5 bases, and 20 bases lay between the germline ends. Germline V CDR1 and CDR2: SGHRS, YFSETQ. The record originates from a study of cytomegalovirus exposure and HLA in healthy donors. The study's findings and limits: Reportedly, a later analysis found an Asian-associated ancestry cluster had fewer N-insertions than the approximately 670-donor mean. Specificity of a few CMV-associated chains for CMV antigens was verified in vitro.

PCR involved 60 Vbeta and 13 Jbeta primers. Method: immunoSEQ multiplex PCR; TCRdb's copy keeps in-frame clones and lacks some. The sample has more than 150,000 clones, over 80% seen once; the top ten hold roughly 1.5%. The clonotype comes from a woman younger than 35 in good health and CMV-seronegative. The sequenced material came from PBMCs. This chain links TRBV5-1 with TRBJ1-1, with a tentative D call TRBD1 (5 bases). The CDR3 coding sequence is TGCGCCAGCAGCTATGGTCGGGGGACCGGCCCAACTGAAGCTTTCTTT. Protein sequence: CASSYGRGTGPTEAFF.